The clone carrying this TCR beta chain was found many times. Its antigen is still unknown. The CDR3 sequence is 13 residues long. Germline V gene data show CDR1 as SQVTM and CDR2 as ANQGSEA. The ends lost 7 bases at V and 7 bases at J; junction bases unmatched: 10. This entry comes from a study of molecular identifiers for immune sequencing clone quantification. Study-wide results and limits: Jurkat TCR RNA spiked in from one cell (amid some 1 million naive cells) was reportedly detectable.

TCRdb analysed the PCR reads with MiXCR anew, one entry per CDR3 protein. This table has hundreds of thousands of distinct CDR3 sequences, 24% appearing once. The sequence came from a human donor in good health. Some libraries in this study had Jurkat cell RNA spiked in. Input material: naive CD8+ T cells from blood, with Jurkat cell RNA spiked in. Subset indicated: FACS-sorted CD8+CD4-CCR7+CD45RA+ naive T cells. The rearrangement joins TRBV29-1 to TRBJ2-7, with 10 positions matching TRBD1. DNA of the CDR3: TGCAGCGCCCGGGACAGGGGATTGAGGGAGCAGTACTTC. Amino acid sequence: CSARDRGLREQYF.